The present T cell receptor (beta chain) was sequenced within a study of blood T cell repertoires in COVID-19. There are 16 residues in the CDR3. This clone appeared once. Sequencing used immunoSEQ multiplex PCR; TCRdb keeps in-frame clones, though not all of them. The table shows roughly 230,000 clones, with about 88% occurring only once. The chain links TRBV1 to TRBJ2-3; TRBD2, the table's D call, lacks a check against the DNA. TRBV1 is marked as a pseudogene. Sequencing was done on a sample of peripheral blood. This clonotype originated in a man aged 65-85 years with acute or convalescent COVID-19. The CDR3 reads CTSSQELAGPTDTQYF. The CDR3 nucleotides read TGCACCAGCAGCCAAGAACTAGCGGGACCCACAGATACGCAGTATTTT.